A single sample is the source of the 25 T cell receptor beta chains below, sequenced in a study of T cell changes during pregnancy in multiple sclerosis. Data came from immunoSEQ multiplex PCR; TCRdb stores just in-frame clones and leaves some out. The sample lists 35,000 or so clones; about 92% were seen once. This sample comprised CD4+ T cells from peripheral blood mononuclear cells, obtained after pregnancy. These receptors were obtained from a female donor with multiple sclerosis, enrolled in a pregnancy study.

The CDR3, as DNA: TGCGCCAGCAGCCAAGATACTAGCGGGAGGAGGCAAGAGACCCAGTACTTC. It translates to CASSQDTSGRRQETQYF. The chain joins TRBV4-1 to TRBJ2-5, with 12 bases aligning to TRBD2. CDR1 and CDR2 from the germline V gene are MGHRA and YSYEKL. The CDR3 loop spans 17 amino acids. V lost 0 bases, J lost 2 bases, and 4 bases stayed unmatched.

The chain employs TRBV5-1 and TRBJ2-1, with D perhaps matching TRBD1 (5 bases). Trimming shortened V by 4 bases and J by 4 bases, and 18 bases separated the two germline ends. Per germline, CDR1 SGHRS and CDR2 YFSETQ. The CDR3 is 16 residues long. The CDR3 loop reads CASSGQTGGIYNEQFF. The CDR3 DNA is TGCGCCAGCAGCGGGCAAACAGGTGGAATATACAATGAGCAGTTCTTC.

This clone was recorded a few times. The chain links TRBV7-2 to TRBJ1-6, with D possibly being TRBD1 (5 bases). V gave up 5 bases and J gave up 10 bases, with 15 bases separating them. This CDR3 comprises 14 residues. Germline V gene lookup returns CDR1 SGHTA and CDR2 FQGNSA. As DNA, the CDR3 is TGTGCCAGCAGCCGAACAGGATTAGCATCACCCCTCCACTTT. It translates to CASSRTGLASPLHF.

V gene TRBV13 combines with J gene TRBJ1-1; perhaps TRBD1 as D (6 bases). The germline CDR1 and CDR2 sequences are PRHDT and FYEKMQ (reference sequence). V lost 3 bases and J lost 3, with 17 bases in between. This CDR3 has 16 residues. CDR3: CASSLGGGSVDTEAFF. The CDR3 region has the DNA TGTGCCAGCAGCTTGGGGGGGGGCAGTGTGGACACTGAAGCTTTCTTT. Full variable domain (outside the CDR3, taken from reference TRBV13 and TRBJ1-1): AAGVIQSPRHLIKEKRETATLKCYPIPRHDTVYWYQQGPGQDPQFLISFYEKMQSDKGSIPDRFSAQQFSDYHSELNMSSLELGDSALYFCASSLGGGSVDTEAFFGQGTRLTVV.

This chain joins TRBV5-1 and TRBJ2-1, with D perhaps TRBD2 (6 bases). Germline lookup yields CDR1 SGHRS and CDR2 YFSETQ. The CDR3 is 15 residues long. The V end was cut by 0 bases, the J end by 0 bases, with 7 bases between. This CDR3 reads CASSLDGSSYNEQFF. CDR3 coding DNA: TGCGCCAGCAGCTTGGACGGGAGCTCCTACAATGAGCAGTTCTTC.

The chain uses TRBV7-6 and TRBJ2-7; tentatively, D is TRBD1 (5 bases). The CDR3 has 14 residues. Trimming shortened V by 4 bases and J by 0 bases, and 10 bases separated the two germline ends. The germline gives CDR1 SGHVS, CDR2 FNYEAQ. CDR3 sequence: CASSSPGISYEQYF. The CDR3 coding sequence is TGTGCCAGCAGCTCCCCAGGGATCTCCTACGAGCAGTACTTC.

The chain has TRBV29-1 and TRBJ2-3; 8 nucleotides align to TRBD1. V lost 4 bases, J lost 5 bases, and 5 bases stayed unmatched. In germline, CDR1 is SQVTM, CDR2 ANQGSEA. The CDR3 length is 13 residues. The CDR3 DNA is TGCAGCGTTGCCAGGGGGCTGATAGATACGCAGTATTTT. The encoded protein is CSVARGLIDTQYF.

A few counts support this clone. The chain employs TRBV7-6 and TRBJ2-5; 15 bases fit TRBD2. Unmatched junction bases numbered 9, after V lost 5 bases and J lost 5 bases. Germline V gene data show CDR1 as SGHVS and CDR2 as FNYEAQ. This CDR3 region has 17 residues. The CDR3 nucleotides are TGTGCCAGCAGCGTCTCAAGGACTAGCGGGGGGGCGGAGACCCAGTACTTC. This codes for CASSVSRTSGGAETQYF.

The rearrangement joins TRBV7-3 to TRBJ2-1, with a weak D call TRBD1 (5 bases). Germline V CDR1 and CDR2: SGHTA, FQGTGA. Trimming took 4 bases from V and 5 from J, leaving 9 bases between them. The CDR3 runs 13 residues. This CDR3 is CASSWTRNNEQFF. In nucleotides, the CDR3 is TGTGCCAGCAGCTGGACACGTAACAATGAGCAGTTCTTC. The full variable domain, its missing parts supplied by reference TRBV7-3 and TRBJ2-1, is GAGVSQTPSNKVTEKGKYVELRCDPISGHTALYWYRQSLGQGPEFLIYFQGTGAADDSGLPNDRFFAVRPEGSVSTLKIQRTERGDSAVYLCASSWTRNNEQFFGPGTRLTVL.

The rearrangement uses TRBV28 and TRBJ1-3; D is perhaps TRBD1 (5 bases). Trimming left V 3 bases short and J 4 bases short, with 13 bases between. CDR1 and CDR2 from the germline V gene are MDHEN and SYDVKM. This CDR3 comprises 15 residues. This CDR3 is CASSFGGAGGNTIYF. As DNA, the CDR3 is TGTGCCAGCAGTTTCGGCGGGGCGGGGGGAAACACCATATATTTT.

V is TRBV5-1 and J is TRBJ2-7; 11 nucleotides line up with TRBD1. J gave up 5 bases and V 2 bases, and 3 bases lay outside the gene matches. Germline CDR1 and CDR2: SGHRS and YFSETQ. CDR3 length equals 14 residues. CDR3 protein: CASSFWTGGNEQYF. CDR3 DNA sequence: TGCGCCAGCAGCTTTTGGACAGGGGGCAACGAGCAGTACTTC.

The CDR3 nucleotides are TGTGCAAGTCGCTTAGTACTCGGACAGGGATGCAATCAGCCCCAGCATTTT. Encoded protein: CASRLVLGQGCNQPQHF. The rearrangement joins TRBV12-2 to TRBJ1-5; the D call in the table, TRBD1, was not verified against the DNA. TRBV12-2 is reported as a pseudogene. The CDR3 has 17 residues.

The chain carries TRBV5-4 and TRBJ2-5, with TRBD2 as a possible D gene (5 bases). Germline CDR1 SGHNT, CDR2 YYREEE (reference sequence). Trimming cost V 0 bases and J 4 bases, with 7 bases left between them. This CDR3 region has 13 residues. This CDR3 reads CASSLVRGETQYF. CDR3 sequence (DNA): TGTGCCAGCAGCTTGGTTCGGGGAGAGACCCAGTACTTC. Looking up the rest from reference TRBV5-4 and TRBJ2-5 gives the full variable domain: ETGVTQSPTHLIKTRGQQVTLRCSSQSGHNTVSWYQQALGQGPQFIFQYYREEENGRGNFPPRFSGLQFPNYSSELNVNALELDDSALYLCASSLVRGETQYFGPGTRLLVL.

V gene TRBV7-3 combines with J gene TRBJ2-2, with 10 bases matching TRBD1. Germline V gives CDR1 SGHTA, CDR2 FQGTGA. Trimming cost V 5 bases and J 9 bases; bases outside gene matches: 6. The CDR3 consists of 14 residues. The CDR3 sequence is CASSPGQGPWELFF. CDR3 nucleotide sequence: TGTGCCAGCAGCCCGGGACAGGGGCCATGGGAGCTGTTTTTT.

The chain employs TRBV14 and TRBJ1-3; D possibly corresponds to TRBD1 (5 bases). Germline CDR1 SGHDN, CDR2 FVKESK. V dropped 6 bases and J dropped 3 bases, with 21 bases sitting between them. The CDR3 is 17 amino acids. CDR3 bases: TGTGCCAGCAGTGCCTACTCCTGGACACAGAATGGAAACACCATATATTTT. This gives the protein CASSAYSWTQNGNTIYF.

The chain uses TRBV15 and TRBJ1-6; D might be TRBD1 (6 bases). The V end was cut by 5 bases, the J end by 6 bases, with 11 bases between. The CDR3 spans 14 residues. Germline V gene sequence: CDR1 LNHNV, CDR2 YYDKDF (reference sequence). This CDR3 reads CATSGQGSNSPLHF. In DNA form, the CDR3 reads TGTGCCACCAGCGGTCAGGGGAGTAATTCACCCCTCCACTTT.

The rearrangement joins TRBV5-8 to TRBJ2-5; D is unresolved. Looked up from germline, CDR1 is SGHTS and CDR2 is YDEGEE. V dropped 1 base and J dropped 5 bases, with 6 bases sitting between them. This CDR3 contains 12 residues. The CDR3, as DNA: TGTGCCAGCAGCTTGATACGGGAGACCCAGTACTTC. The encoded protein is CASSLIRETQYF.

The chain couples TRBV18 to TRBJ2-7, with 8 bases matching TRBD1. The germline V gene encodes CDR1 KGHSH and CDR2 LQKENI. This CDR3 has 14 residues. Trimming at V came to 3 bases and at J to 6 bases, leaving 7 bases not matched to a gene. The CDR3 DNA reads as TGTGCCAGCTCACCTTGGACAGGGCTTGTCGAGCAGTACTTC. It yields the protein CASSPWTGLVEQYF.

V is TRBV7-2 and J is TRBJ1-5; D unresolved. Germline loops: CDR1 SGHTA, CDR2 FQGNSA. V lost 5 bases and J 0 bases, leaving 8 bases between the germline ends. The CDR3 consists of 14 residues. The CDR3 loop reads CASSQIFSNQPQHF. CDR3 nucleotides: TGTGCCAGCAGCCAGATTTTTAGCAATCAGCCCCAGCATTTT.

The gene calls are TRBV7-2 and TRBJ1-1; TRBD1 is a possible D gene (5 bases). V lost 3 bases and J lost 1, with 9 bases in between. Germline loops: CDR1 SGHTA, CDR2 FQGNSA. This CDR3 spans 14 amino acids. The CDR3 reads CASSFGRENTEAFF. In DNA form, the CDR3 reads TGTGCCAGCAGCTTTGGCAGGGAGAACACTGAAGCTTTCTTT.

To note about this clone: Other DNA sequences in this specimen translate into the identical CDR3. This sequence joins TRBV5-1 and TRBJ1-2; 7 nucleotides line up with TRBD1. In germline, CDR1 is SGHRS, CDR2 YFSETQ. The V segment lost 0 bases and the J segment 1 base; nucleotides outside the gene matches: 0. The CDR3 totals 14 residues. The CDR3 sequence: CASSLGQGNYGYTF. As DNA, the CDR3 is TGCGCCAGCAGCTTGGGACAGGGTAACTATGGCTACACCTTC. The whole variable domain, remainder taken from reference TRBV5-1 and TRBJ1-2, is KAGVTQTPRYLIKTRGQQVTLSCSPISGHRSVSWYQQTPGQGLQFLFEYFSETQRNKGNFPGRFSGRQFSNSRSEMNVSTLELGDSALYLCASSLGQGNYGYTFGSGTRLTVV.

DNA for the CDR3: TGTGCCAGCAGTCCTGCAACGGGCAGGGGGGATGGCTACACCTTC. This codes for CASSPATGRGDGYTF. The V gene is TRBV7-8, the J gene TRBJ1-2; 7 nucleotides match TRBD1. The CDR3 is 15 amino acids. Trimming cost V 6 bases and J 6 bases; bases outside gene matches: 13. Germline V lookup: CDR1 SGHVS, CDR2 FQNEAQ.

CDR3: CASSTKTQGNYGYTF. CDR3 DNA: TGTGCCAGTAGTACCAAAACTCAGGGCAACTATGGCTACACCTTC. V usage is TRBV19 and J usage is TRBJ1-2, with D tentatively TRBD1 (5 bases). V lost 4 bases and J lost 2, with 14 bases in between. From germline, CDR1 is LNHDA and CDR2 SQIVND (reference sequence). This CDR3 is 15 amino acids long.

The chain recombines TRBV4-1 with TRBJ1-1; D gene unclear. This CDR3 region has 15 residues. Trimming removed 0 bases at V and 0 bases at J, with 8 bases between. Germline assignment: CDR1 MGHRA and CDR2 YSYEKL. Here the CDR3 reads CASSQDLSLNTEAFF. The CDR3 coding sequence is TGCGCCAGCAGCCAAGACTTGAGCTTGAACACTGAAGCTTTCTTT.

The V call is TRBV9, the J call TRBJ2-3; TRBD2 aligns across 9 bases. CDR3 length: 16 residues. Germline values: CDR1 SGDLS, CDR2 YYNGEE. J was trimmed by 5 bases and V by 4 bases; bases with no gene match: 11. DNA for the CDR3: TGTGCCAGCAGCCCATTTAGGTGGCGGGAGGGAGATACGCAGTATTTT. As protein: CASSPFRWREGDTQYF.